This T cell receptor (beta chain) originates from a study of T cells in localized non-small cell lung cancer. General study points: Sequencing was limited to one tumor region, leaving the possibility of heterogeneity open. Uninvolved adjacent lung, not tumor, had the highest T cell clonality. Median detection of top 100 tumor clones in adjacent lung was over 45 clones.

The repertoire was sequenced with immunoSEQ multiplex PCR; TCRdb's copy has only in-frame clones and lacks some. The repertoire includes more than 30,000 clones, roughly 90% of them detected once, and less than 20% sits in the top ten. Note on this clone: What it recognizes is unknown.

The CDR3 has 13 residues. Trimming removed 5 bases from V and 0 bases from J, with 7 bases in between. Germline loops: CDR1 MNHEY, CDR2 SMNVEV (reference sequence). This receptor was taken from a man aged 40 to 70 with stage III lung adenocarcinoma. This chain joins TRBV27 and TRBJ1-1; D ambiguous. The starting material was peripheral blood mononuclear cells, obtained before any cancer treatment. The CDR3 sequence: CASSEVLNTEAFF. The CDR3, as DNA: TGTGCCAGCAGTGAAGTCCTGAACACTGAAGCTTTCTTT.